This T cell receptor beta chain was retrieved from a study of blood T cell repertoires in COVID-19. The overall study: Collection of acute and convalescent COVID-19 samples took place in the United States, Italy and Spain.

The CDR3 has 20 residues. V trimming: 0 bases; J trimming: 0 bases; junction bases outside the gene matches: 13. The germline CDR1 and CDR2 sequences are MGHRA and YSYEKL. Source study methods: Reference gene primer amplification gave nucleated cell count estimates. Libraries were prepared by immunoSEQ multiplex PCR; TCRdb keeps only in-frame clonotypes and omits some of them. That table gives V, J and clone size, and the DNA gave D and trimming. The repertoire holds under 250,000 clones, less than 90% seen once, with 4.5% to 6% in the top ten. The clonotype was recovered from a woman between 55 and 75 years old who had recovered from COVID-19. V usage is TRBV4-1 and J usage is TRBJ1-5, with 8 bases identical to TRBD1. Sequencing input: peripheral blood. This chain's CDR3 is CASSQDPRQGSSYSNQPQHF. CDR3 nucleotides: TGCGCCAGCAGCCAAGATCCTAGACAGGGGTCCTCCTATAGCAATCAGCCCCAGCATTTT.